This T cell receptor (beta chain) stems from a study of blood T cell repertoires in COVID-19. Whole-study context: Sample material is recorded as cDNA or gDNA derived from T cells, B-cell-depleted T cells, or PBMCs.

TCRdb's copy holds only in-frame clones and misses some; the assay was immunoSEQ multiplex PCR. The sample carries roughly 130,000 clones, more than 90% recorded once. Sequenced: peripheral blood. This sequence was found in a man in his sixties with COVID-19, enrolled during active disease.

CDR3: CASIWASGHNEQFF. CDR3 DNA sequence: TGTGCCAGCATCTGGGCTAGCGGGCACAATGAGCAGTTCTTC. This chain joins TRBV28 and TRBJ2-1; 8 bases agree with TRBD2. The CDR3 has 14 amino acids. The ends lost 7 bases at V and 5 bases at J; junction bases unmatched: 7. Germline V gene data show CDR1 as MDHEN and CDR2 as SYDVKM.